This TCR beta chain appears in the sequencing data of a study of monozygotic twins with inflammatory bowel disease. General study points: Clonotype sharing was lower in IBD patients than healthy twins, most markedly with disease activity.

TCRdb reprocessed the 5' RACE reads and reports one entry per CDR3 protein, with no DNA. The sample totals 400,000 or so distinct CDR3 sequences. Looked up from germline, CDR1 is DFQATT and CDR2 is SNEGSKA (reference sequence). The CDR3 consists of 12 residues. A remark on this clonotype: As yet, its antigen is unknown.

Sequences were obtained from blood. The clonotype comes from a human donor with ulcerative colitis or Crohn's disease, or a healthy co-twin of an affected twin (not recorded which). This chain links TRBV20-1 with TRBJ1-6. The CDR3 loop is CSARVSNSPLHF.